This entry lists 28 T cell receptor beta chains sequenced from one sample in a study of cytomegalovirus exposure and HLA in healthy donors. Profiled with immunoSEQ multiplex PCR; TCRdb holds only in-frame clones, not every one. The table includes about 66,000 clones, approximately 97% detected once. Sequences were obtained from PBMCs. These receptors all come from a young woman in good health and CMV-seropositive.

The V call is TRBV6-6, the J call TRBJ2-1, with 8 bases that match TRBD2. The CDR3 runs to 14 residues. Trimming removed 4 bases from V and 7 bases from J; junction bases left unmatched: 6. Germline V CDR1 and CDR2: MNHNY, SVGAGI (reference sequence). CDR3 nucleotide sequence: TGTGCCAGCAGTTCGTCTAGCGGGCGGAATGAGCAGTTCTTC. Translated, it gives CASSSSSGRNEQFF.

The CDR3 DNA reads TGTGCCAGCAGCTTAGTAAAAAGGGGGCTGCGGACCCAGTACTTC. Translated: CASSLVKRGLRTQYF. The chain joins TRBV13 to TRBJ2-5, with 7 nucleotides matching TRBD1. After removal of 1 base from V and 7 bases from J, the junction contained 9 bases not matched to a gene. The CDR3 runs to 15 residues. Germline V gene lookup returns CDR1 PRHDT and CDR2 FYEKMQ (reference sequence).

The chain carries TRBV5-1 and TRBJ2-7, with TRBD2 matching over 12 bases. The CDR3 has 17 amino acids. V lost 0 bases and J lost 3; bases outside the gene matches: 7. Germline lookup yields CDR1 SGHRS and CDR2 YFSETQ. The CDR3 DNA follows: TGCGCCAGCAGCTTGGGACTAGCGGGAGCGGGGTTCTACGAGCAGTACTTC. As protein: CASSLGLAGAGFYEQYF.

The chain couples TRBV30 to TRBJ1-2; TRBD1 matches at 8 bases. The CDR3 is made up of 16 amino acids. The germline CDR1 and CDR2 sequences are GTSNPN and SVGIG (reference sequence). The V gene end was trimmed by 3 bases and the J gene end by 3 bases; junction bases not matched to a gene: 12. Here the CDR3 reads CAWSGQGAPPDYGYTF. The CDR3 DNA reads TGTGCCTGGAGCGGTCAGGGGGCGCCCCCTGACTATGGCTACACCTTC.

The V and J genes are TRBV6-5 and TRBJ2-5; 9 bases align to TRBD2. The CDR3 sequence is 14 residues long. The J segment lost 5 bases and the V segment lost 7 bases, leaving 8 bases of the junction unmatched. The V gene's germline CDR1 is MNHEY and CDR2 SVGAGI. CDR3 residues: CASKAGGPDETQYF. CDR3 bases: TGTGCCAGCAAGGCGGGAGGGCCCGACGAGACCCAGTACTTC.

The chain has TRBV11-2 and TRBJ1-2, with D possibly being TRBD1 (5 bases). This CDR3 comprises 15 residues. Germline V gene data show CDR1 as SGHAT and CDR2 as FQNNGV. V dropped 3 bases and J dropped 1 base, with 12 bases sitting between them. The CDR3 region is CASSFSLDSNYGYTF. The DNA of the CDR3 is TGTGCCAGCAGCTTTAGCCTTGACAGTAACTATGGCTACACCTTC. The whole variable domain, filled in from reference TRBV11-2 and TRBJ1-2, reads EAGVAQSPRYKIIEKRQSVAFWCNPISGHATLYWYQQILGQGPKLLIQFQNNGVVDDSQLPKDRFSAERLKGVDSTLKIQPAKLEDSAVYLCASSFSLDSNYGYTFGSGTRLTVV.

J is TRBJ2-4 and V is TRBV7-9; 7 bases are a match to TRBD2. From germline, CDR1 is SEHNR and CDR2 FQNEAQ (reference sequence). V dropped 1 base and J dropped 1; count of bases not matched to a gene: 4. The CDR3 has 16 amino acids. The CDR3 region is CASSLEGGVAKNIQYF. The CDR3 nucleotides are TGTGCCAGCAGCTTAGAGGGAGGGGTGGCCAAAAACATTCAGTACTTC.

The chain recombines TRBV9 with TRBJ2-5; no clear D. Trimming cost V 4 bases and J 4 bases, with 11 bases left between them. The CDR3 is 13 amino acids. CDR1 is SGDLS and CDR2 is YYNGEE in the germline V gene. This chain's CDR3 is CASSPLWAETQYF. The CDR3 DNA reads TGTGCCAGCAGCCCTTTGTGGGCAGAGACCCAGTACTTC.

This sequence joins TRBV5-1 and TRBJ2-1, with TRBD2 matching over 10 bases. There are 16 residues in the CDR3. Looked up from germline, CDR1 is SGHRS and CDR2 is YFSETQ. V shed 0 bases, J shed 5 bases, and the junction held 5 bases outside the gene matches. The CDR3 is CASSLDGSGRHNEQFF. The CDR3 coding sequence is TGCGCCAGCAGCTTGGATGGTAGCGGGAGGCACAATGAGCAGTTCTTC.

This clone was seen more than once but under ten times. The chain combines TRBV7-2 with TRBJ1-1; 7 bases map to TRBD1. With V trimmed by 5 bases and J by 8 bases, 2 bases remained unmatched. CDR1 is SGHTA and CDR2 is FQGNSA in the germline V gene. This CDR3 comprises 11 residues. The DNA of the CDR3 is TGTGCCAGCAGCATGGACAGGGAAGCTTTCTTT. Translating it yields CASSMDREAFF.

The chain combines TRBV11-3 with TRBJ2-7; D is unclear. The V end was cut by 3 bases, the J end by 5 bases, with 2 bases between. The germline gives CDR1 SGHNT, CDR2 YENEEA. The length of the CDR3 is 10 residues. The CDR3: CASSFNEQYF. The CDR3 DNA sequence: TGTGCCAGCAGCTTCAACGAGCAGTACTTC. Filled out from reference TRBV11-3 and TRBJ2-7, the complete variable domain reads EAGVVQSPRYKIIEKKQPVAFWCNPISGHNTLYWYLQNLGQGPELLIRYENEEAVDDSQLPKDRFSAERLKGVDSTLKIQPAELGDSAVYLCASSFNEQYFGPGTRLTVT.

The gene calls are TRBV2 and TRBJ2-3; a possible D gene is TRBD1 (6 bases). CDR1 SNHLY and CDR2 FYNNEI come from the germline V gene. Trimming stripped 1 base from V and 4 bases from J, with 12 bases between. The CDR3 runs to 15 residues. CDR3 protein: CASSEGTGISDTQYF. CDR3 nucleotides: TGTGCCAGCAGTGAAGGTACAGGGATCTCAGATACGCAGTATTTT.

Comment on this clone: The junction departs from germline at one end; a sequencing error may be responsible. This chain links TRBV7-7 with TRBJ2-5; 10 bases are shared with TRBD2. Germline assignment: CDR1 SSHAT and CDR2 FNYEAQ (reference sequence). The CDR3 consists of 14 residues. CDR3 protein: CASSRTSGQETQYF. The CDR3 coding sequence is TGTGCTAGCAGCCGGACTAGCGGACAAGAGACCCAGTACTTC.

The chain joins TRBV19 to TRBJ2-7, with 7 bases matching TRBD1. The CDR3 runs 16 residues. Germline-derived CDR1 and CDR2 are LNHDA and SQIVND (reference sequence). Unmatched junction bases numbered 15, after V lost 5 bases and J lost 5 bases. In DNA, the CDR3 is TGTGCCAGTAGTTTCAGACAGGGCTCCCCCCCGGACGAGCAGTACTTC. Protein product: CASSFRQGSPPDEQYF.

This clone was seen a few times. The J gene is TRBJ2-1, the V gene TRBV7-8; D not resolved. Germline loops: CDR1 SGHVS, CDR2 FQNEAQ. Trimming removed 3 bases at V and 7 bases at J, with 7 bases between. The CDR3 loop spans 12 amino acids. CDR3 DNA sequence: TGTGCCAGCAGCTTTGCGAAGAATGAGCAGTTCTTC. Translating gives CASSFAKNEQFF.

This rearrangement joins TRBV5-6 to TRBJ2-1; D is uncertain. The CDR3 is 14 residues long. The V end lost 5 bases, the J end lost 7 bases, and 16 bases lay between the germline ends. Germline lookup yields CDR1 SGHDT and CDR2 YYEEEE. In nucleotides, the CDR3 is TGTGCCAGCAGACGTGGTGGAGTTCAAAATGAGCAGTTCTTC. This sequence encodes CASRRGGVQNEQFF.

The CDR3 DNA reads as TGCGCCAGCAGCTTGGATTTCCAGGGCGGCAAGGAGACCCAGTACTTC. As protein: CASSLDFQGGKETQYF. The chain combines TRBV5-1 with TRBJ2-5; D might be TRBD1 (5 bases). CDR3 length: 16 residues. Per the germline V gene, CDR1 is SGHRS and CDR2 is YFSETQ. V lost 0 bases and J lost 5, with 17 bases in between.

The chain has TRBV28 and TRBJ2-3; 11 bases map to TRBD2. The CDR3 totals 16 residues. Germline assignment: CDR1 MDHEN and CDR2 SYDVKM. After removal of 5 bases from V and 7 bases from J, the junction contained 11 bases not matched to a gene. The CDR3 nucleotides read TGTGCCAGCAGTCCCCATACTAGCGGGAGTCGGTATACGCAGTATTTT. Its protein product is CASSPHTSGSRYTQYF.

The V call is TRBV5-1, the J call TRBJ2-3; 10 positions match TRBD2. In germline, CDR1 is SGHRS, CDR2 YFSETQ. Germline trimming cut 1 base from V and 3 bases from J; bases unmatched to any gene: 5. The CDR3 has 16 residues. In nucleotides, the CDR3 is TGCGCCAGCAGCTTGAGAAGCGGGAGGGCAACAGATACGCAGTATTTT. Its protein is CASSLRSGRATDTQYF.

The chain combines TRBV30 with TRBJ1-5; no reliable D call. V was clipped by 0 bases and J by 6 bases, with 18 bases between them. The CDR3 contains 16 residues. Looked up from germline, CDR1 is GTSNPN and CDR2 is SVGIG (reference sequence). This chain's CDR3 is CAWSVVAGIASQPQHF. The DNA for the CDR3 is TGTGCCTGGAGTGTAGTTGCGGGAATAGCTAGTCAGCCCCAGCATTTT.

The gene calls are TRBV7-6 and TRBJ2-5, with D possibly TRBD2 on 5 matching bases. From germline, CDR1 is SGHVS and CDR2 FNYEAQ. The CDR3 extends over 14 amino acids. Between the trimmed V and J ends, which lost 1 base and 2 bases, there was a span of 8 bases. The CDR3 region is CASSLVGIQETQYF. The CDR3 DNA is TGTGCCAGCAGCTTAGTCGGGATTCAAGAGACCCAGTACTTC.

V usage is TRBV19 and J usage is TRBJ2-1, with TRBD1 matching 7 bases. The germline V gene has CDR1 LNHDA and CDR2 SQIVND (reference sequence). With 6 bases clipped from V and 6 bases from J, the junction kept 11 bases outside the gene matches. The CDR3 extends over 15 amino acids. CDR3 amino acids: CASRALDRDSNEQFF. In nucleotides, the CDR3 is TGTGCCAGTAGAGCCCTCGACCGGGACAGCAATGAGCAGTTCTTC.

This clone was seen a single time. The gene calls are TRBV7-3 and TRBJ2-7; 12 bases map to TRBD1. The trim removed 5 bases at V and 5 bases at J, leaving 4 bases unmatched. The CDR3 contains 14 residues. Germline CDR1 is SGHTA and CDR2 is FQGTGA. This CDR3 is CASSLGTGGNEQYF. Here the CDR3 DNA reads TGTGCCAGCAGCCTCGGGACAGGGGGCAACGAGCAGTACTTC.

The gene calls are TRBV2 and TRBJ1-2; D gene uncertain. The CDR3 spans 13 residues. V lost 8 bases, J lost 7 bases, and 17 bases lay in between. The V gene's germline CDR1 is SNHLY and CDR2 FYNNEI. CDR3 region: CASAGQRGGGYTF. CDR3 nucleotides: TGTGCCAGCGCGGGCCAACGCGGCGGTGGCTACACCTTC.

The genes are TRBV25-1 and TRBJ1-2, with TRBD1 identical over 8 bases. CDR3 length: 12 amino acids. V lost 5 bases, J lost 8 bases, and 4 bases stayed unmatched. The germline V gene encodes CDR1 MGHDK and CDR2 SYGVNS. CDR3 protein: CASSSRGQGYTF. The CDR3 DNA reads TGTGCCAGCAGTTCCAGGGGGCAGGGCTACACCTTC.

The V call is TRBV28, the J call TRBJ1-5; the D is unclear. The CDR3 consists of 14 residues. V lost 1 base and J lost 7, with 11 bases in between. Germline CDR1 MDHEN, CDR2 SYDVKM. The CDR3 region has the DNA TGTGCCAGCAGTTTATCACGAGGCGGGCAGCCCCAGCATTTT. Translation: CASSLSRGGQPQHF. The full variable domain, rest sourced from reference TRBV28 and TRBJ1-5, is DVKVTQSSRYLVKRTGEKVFLECVQDMDHENMFWYRQDPGLGLRLIYFSYDVKMKEKGDIPEGYSVSREKKERFSLILESASTNQTSMYLCASSLSRGGQPQHFGDGTRLSIL.

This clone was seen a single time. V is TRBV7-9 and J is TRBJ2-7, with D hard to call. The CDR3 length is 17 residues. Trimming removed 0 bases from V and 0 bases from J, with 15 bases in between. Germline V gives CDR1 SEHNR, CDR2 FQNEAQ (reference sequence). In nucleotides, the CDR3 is TGTGCCAGCAGCTTAGCGGCGTCAGGATTTAGCTCCTACGAGCAGTACTTC. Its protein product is CASSLAASGFSSYEQYF.

The CDR3 nucleotides read TGTGCCAGCAGCCGCGACAGGGGTTCTGGAAACACCATATATTTT. Its translation is CASSRDRGSGNTIYF. The rearrangement links TRBV6-6 to TRBJ1-3; TRBD1 matches 8 bases. The CDR3 spans 15 residues. CDR1 is MNHNY, CDR2 SVGAGI, per germline (reference sequence). V was clipped by 6 bases and J by 1 base; unmatched bases: 5.